The present T cell receptor (beta chain) was sequenced within a study of response to subunit inactivated influenza vaccine. This clonotype occurred many times. The antigen remains unidentified. Whole-study results and caveats: The authors suggested that few new T cells are recruited per seasonal influenza vaccination.

Germline V gives CDR1 DFQATT, CDR2 SNEGSKA (reference sequence). Trimming removed 0 bases at V and 11 bases at J, with 13 bases between. The CDR3 totals 12 residues. TCRdb called the RT-PCR reads again in MiXCR, with one record for every CDR3 protein. The sample carries hundreds of thousands of distinct CDR3 sequences, approximately 14% recorded once. V and J are TRBV20-1 and TRBJ1-2; D is uncertain. The sample here was PBMCs from blood, taken roughly 12 days after vaccination. This TCR came from a man aged 50-59 years who received an inactivated influenza vaccine. CDR3 DNA sequence: TGCAGTGCTAGAGATCGGGCAGCTTCTTACACCTTC. Translation gives CSARDRAASYTF.